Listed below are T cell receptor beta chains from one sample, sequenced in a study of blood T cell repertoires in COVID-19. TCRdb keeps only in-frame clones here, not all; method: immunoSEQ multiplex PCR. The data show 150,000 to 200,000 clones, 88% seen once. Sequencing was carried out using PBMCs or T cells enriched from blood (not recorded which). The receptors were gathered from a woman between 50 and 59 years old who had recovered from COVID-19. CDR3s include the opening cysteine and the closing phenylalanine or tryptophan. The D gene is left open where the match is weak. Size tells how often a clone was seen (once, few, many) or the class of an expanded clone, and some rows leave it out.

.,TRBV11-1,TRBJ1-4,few,TGTGCCAGCAGCTCCGGACAGCTTAATGAAAAACTGTTTTTT,CASSSGQLNEKLFF
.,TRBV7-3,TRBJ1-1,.,TGTGCCAGCAGCTTAACGACAGCTACTGAAGCTTTCTTT,CASSLTTATEAFF
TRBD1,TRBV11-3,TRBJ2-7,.,TGTGCCAGCAGCTTAGGCAGGGGGCCACGCGAGCAGTACTTC,CASSLGRGPREQYF
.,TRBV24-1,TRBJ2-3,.,TGTGCCACCCGGCCGCGGGGGCAGGGGTGGAATACGCAGTATTTT,CATRPRGQGWNTQYF
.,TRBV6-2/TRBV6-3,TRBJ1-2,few,TGTGCCAGCAGTTACGTCGCAGGGGTTGAATCCTATGGCTACACCTTC,CASSYVAGVESYGYTF
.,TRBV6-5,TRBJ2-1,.,TGTGCCAGCAAGATAATGACGGGAGCCTACAATGAGCAGTTCTTC,CASKIMTGAYNEQFF
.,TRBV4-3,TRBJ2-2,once,TGCGCCAGCAGCCCAAACAGGGTCTCCGGGGAGCTGTTTTTT,CASSPNRVSGELFF
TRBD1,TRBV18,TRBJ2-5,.,TGTGCCAGCTCACCAGTCATCGGACAGGGCGGAGAGACCCAGTACTTC,CASSPVIGQGGETQYF
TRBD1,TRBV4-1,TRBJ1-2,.,TGCGCCAGCAGCCAATCGGTTGGACAGGGTTTATATGGCTACACCTTC,CASSQSVGQGLYGYTF
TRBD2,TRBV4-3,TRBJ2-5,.,TGCGCCAGCAAGCGGGAGCTCAAGCAAGAGACCCAGTACTTC,CASKRELKQETQYF
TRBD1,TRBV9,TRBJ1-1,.,TGTGCCAGCAGTCCGACAGGGGCCGGAATGAACACTGAAGCTTTCTTT,CASSPTGAGMNTEAFF
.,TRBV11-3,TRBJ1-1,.,TGTGCCAGCAGCTTACGTCAGGGGCTTGAAGCTTTCTTT,CASSLRQGLEAFF
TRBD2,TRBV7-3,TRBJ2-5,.,TGTGCCAGCAGCTTAAATGGTGGCGGGGGGGCCGCCGAGACCCAGTACTTC,CASSLNGGGGAAETQYF
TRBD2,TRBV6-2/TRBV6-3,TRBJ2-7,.,TGTGCCAGCAGTCAGCGCGGGGGGGCCTACGAGCAGTACTTC,CASSQRGGAYEQYF
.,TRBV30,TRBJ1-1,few,TGTGCCTGGAGTGTACGGGGAACTGAAGCTTTCTTT,CAWSVRGTEAFF
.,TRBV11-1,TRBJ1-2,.,TGTGCCAGCAGCTTAGCGCTGACCTCAAGGACAGATGGCTACACCTTC,CASSLALTSRTDGYTF
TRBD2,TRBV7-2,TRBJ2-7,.,TGTGCCAGCAGCAATAGGCGGGGGGGCGCCTACGAGCAGTACTTC,CASSNRRGGAYEQYF
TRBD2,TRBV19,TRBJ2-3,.,TGTGCCACCAAGCGGGGGGATACAGATACGCAGTATTTT,CATKRGDTDTQYF
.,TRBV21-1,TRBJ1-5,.,TGTGCCAGCAGCCCCAAGAGGGGGCGAGGTCTGCGAAGCAATCAGCCCCAGCATTTT,CASSPKRGRGLRSNQPQHF
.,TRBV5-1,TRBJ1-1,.,TGCGCCAGCAGCTTGGCCGGGAGGTATGAAGCTTTCTTT,CASSLAGRYEAFF
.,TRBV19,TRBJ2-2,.,TGTGCCAGTAACGTCGGGAACGGGGAGCTGTTTTTT,CASNVGNGELFF
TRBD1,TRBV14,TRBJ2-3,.,TGTGCCAGCAGCCAAGACCGGACAGGGAGCACAGATACGCAGTATTTT,CASSQDRTGSTDTQYF
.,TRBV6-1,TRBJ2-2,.,TGTGCCAGCAGTGAATGGGGCAGGGCGAACACCGGGGAGCTGTTTTTT,CASSEWGRANTGELFF
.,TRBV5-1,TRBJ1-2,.,TGCGCCAGCAGCGAGCAAATAGACAGCGGGGTCGGCGGCTACACCTTC,CASSEQIDSGVGGYTF
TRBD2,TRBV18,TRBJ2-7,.,TGTGCCAGCTCACTGAAATCGGGGGGAGGCTTTTTCTACGAGCAGTACTTC,CASSLKSGGGFFYEQYF
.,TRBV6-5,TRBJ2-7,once,TGTGCCAGCAGCTCTACAGGGTTAGATCAGTACTTC,CASSSTGLDQYF
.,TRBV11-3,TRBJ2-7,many,TGTGCCAGCAGCTTAGGGGCAGCCTACGAGCAGTACTTC,CASSLGAAYEQYF
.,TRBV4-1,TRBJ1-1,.,TGCGCCAGCAGCCATATCGCGACAGGATGGAATGAGGATGAAGCTTTCTTT,CASSHIATGWNEDEAFF
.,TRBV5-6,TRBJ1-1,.,TGTGCCAGCAGCTTGGTAGCCGGATCGAACACTGAAGCTTTCTTT,CASSLVAGSNTEAFF
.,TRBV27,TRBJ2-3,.,TGTGCCAGCAGCCGGTCCACAGATACGCAGTATTTT,CASSRSTDTQYF
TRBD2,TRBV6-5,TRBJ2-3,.,TGTGCCAGCAGTTACTCGCTGCGGGGGAACACAGATACGCAGTATTTT,CASSYSLRGNTDTQYF
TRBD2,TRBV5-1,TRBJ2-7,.,TGCGCCAGCAGCTTGGTCTCTAGCGGGGTGTCCTACGAGCAGTACTTC,CASSLVSSGVSYEQYF
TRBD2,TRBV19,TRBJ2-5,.,TGTGCCAGTAGGGAGCGGGGTTTGGAAGAGACCCAGTACTTC,CASRERGLEETQYF
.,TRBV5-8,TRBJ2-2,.,TGTGCCAGCAGCTTGGCGTCGGGGGGCGGTACCGGGGAGCTGTTTTTT,CASSLASGGGTGELFF
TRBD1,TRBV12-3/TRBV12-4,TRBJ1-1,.,TGTGCCAGCAGTCTAACCGGGACAGTTGAAGCTTTCTTT,CASSLTGTVEAFF
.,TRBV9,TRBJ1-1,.,TGTGCCAGCAGCGCGATACAGGGTTTGAACACTGAAGCTTTCTTT,CASSAIQGLNTEAFF
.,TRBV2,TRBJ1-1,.,TGTGCCAGTCCCTTCAGGGAAGGAACTGAAGCTTTCTTT,CASPFREGTEAFF
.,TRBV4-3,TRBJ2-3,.,TGCGCCAGCAGCCAAGATCCCCGGGGGGCTAGCACAGATACGCAGTATTTT,CASSQDPRGASTDTQYF
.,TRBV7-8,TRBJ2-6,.,TGTGCCAGCAGCTTAGCGGGGAGGGGGACTTTCTCTGGGGCCAACGTCCTGACTTTC,CASSLAGRGTFSGANVLTF
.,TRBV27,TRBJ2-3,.,TGTGCCAGCCAGGGGTACACAGATACGCAGTATTTT,CASQGYTDTQYF
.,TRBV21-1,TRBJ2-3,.,TGTGCCAGCAGCTCCCGCGGGGGCGGGGGCCACACAGATACGCAGTATTTT,CASSSRGGGGHTDTQYF
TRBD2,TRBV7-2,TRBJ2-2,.,TGTGCCAGCAGCTCGGGACTAGGAGGCACCGGGGAGCTGTTTTTT,CASSSGLGGTGELFF
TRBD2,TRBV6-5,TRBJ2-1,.,TGTGCCAGCAGTTCTCCGACTAGCGGGGGGAATGAGCAGTTCTTC,CASSSPTSGGNEQFF